One and the same sample provided the 5 T cell receptor beta chains below, sequenced in a study of blood T cell repertoires in COVID-19. Libraries were prepared by immunoSEQ multiplex PCR; TCRdb keeps only in-frame clonotypes and omits some of them. Found here are fewer than 110,000 clones, approximately 92% of them singletons; the top ten hold more than 5%. What was sequenced was peripheral blood. The receptors originated from a man in his fifties with active COVID-19.

CDR3 amino acids: CASSQRDSKNIQYF. The CDR3 DNA follows: TGTGCCAGCAGCCAGAGGGACAGTAAAAACATTCAGTACTTC. The rearrangement joins TRBV3-1 (or the pseudogene TRBV3-2) to TRBJ2-4; 7 positions match TRBD1. V shed 3 bases, J shed 4 bases, and the junction held 3 bases outside the gene matches. Germline assignment: CDR1 LGHDT and CDR2 YNNKEL (reference sequence). The CDR3 sequence is 14 residues long.

In this sample, this clone turned up a few times. The gene calls are TRBV5-1 and TRBJ2-7, with TRBD1 matching 7 bases. The length of the CDR3 is 14 residues. Germline CDR1 SGHRS, CDR2 YFSETQ. Trimming removed 4 bases from V and 5 bases from J; junction bases left unmatched: 9. The CDR3 is CASSLTTGSHEQYF. DNA of the CDR3: TGCGCCAGCAGCCTTACGACAGGGTCCCACGAGCAGTACTTC. Full variable domain (rest looked up from reference TRBV5-1 and TRBJ2-7): KAGVTQTPRYLIKTRGQQVTLSCSPISGHRSVSWYQQTPGQGLQFLFEYFSETQRNKGNFPGRFSGRQFSNSRSEMNVSTLELGDSALYLCASSLTTGSHEQYFGPGTRLTVT.

The chain links TRBV6-5 to TRBJ1-1, with D perhaps TRBD1 (5 bases). The V gene lost 9 bases and the J gene lost 1 base, with 9 bases spanning the gap. The CDR3 extends over 12 amino acids. The germline gives CDR1 MNHEY, CDR2 SVGAGI. CDR3 in amino acids: CASLTGNTEAFF. The CDR3, as DNA: TGTGCCAGTCTTACAGGGAACACTGAAGCTTTCTTT.

The chain combines TRBV28 with TRBJ1-1; no reliable D call. Looked up from germline, CDR1 is MDHEN and CDR2 is SYDVKM. The length of the CDR3 is 13 residues. The V end lost 1 base, the J end lost 4 bases, and 7 bases lay between the germline ends. The CDR3 bases are TGTGCCAGCAGTTTATATCCGGGCACTGAAGCTTTCTTT. Translated: CASSLYPGTEAFF.

This sequence joins TRBV3-1 (or the pseudogene TRBV3-2) and TRBJ2-3, with a weak D call TRBD2 (5 bases). V lost 2 bases and J 0 bases, leaving 6 bases between the germline ends. The CDR3 length is 14 residues. The germline gives CDR1 LGHDT, CDR2 YNNKEL (reference sequence). Written as DNA, the CDR3 is TGTGCCAGCAGCCAATGGGAGAGCACAGATACGCAGTATTTT. Its translation is CASSQWESTDTQYF.